This T cell receptor beta chain comes out of a study of metastatic and nonmetastatic thyroid tumors. TCRdb recomputed clones from the PCR reads via MiXCR. Counted here are fewer than 25,000 clones, over 20% occurring once; the ten biggest clones make up approximately 13%. Germline V gene data show CDR1 as SGHAT and CDR2 as FQDESV (reference sequence). V was clipped by 3 bases and J by 1 base, with 11 bases between them. This CDR3 spans 15 amino acids. This clone was observed at least ten times. Patients underwent thyroid surgery, and none had received any treatment before it. The chain couples TRBV11-1 to TRBJ2-3; no clear D gene. Sequencing was done on a sample of blood. The source is a male donor with papillary thyroid cancer or a benign thyroid nodule (not recorded which). Some clones in this sample may be carry-over from other donors' samples. As DNA, the CDR3 is TGTGCCAGCAGCTTTATAGTTTACGGCACAGATACGCAGTATTTT. It is translated as CASSFIVYGTDTQYF. Supplemented by reference TRBV11-1 and TRBJ2-3, the full variable domain reads EAEVAQSPRYKITEKSQAVAFWCDPISGHATLYWYRQILGQGPELLVQFQDESVVDDSQLPKDRFSAERLKGVDSTLKIQPAELGDSAMYLCASSFIVYGTDTQYFGPGTRLTVL.